The rows below give T cell receptor beta chains drawn from one sample of a study of blood T cell repertoires in COVID-19. The table came from immunoSEQ multiplex PCR; TCRdb's copy has only in-frame clones and leaves some out. Of over 200,000 clones detected, over 75% appear once; the ten largest clones hold about 9.3%. The sequencing input was PBMCs or T cells enriched from blood (not recorded which). The receptors were sampled from a man aged 35 to 55 who had recovered from COVID-19. Both conserved end residues are part of each CDR3. The D gene is left open where the match is weak. Where a row states a size, it is once, few, many or the class of an expanded clone; other rows omit it.

J gene: TRBJ2-4
V gene: TRBV7-8
D gene: -
clone size: -
CDR3 protein: CASSVTALASENIQYF
CDR3 DNA: TGTGCCAGCAGCGTGACGGCGCTAGCGTCAGAAAACATTCAGTACTTC

J gene: TRBJ1-1
V gene: TRBV15
D gene: -
clone size: -
CDR3 protein: CATSGSRLLRGEAFF
CDR3 DNA: TGTGCCACCAGCGGATCTAGACTCCTTAGGGGCGAAGCTTTCTTT

J gene: TRBJ1-5
V gene: TRBV7-8
D gene: TRBD1
clone size: -
CDR3 protein: CASSPGQGTFSNQPQHF
CDR3 DNA: TGTGCCAGCAGCCCCGGACAGGGAACTTTTAGCAATCAGCCCCAGCATTTT

J gene: TRBJ1-3
V gene: TRBV6-1
D gene: -
clone size: -
CDR3 protein: CASSEAWDTISGNTIYF
CDR3 DNA: TGTGCCAGCAGTGAAGCATGGGACACCATCTCTGGAAACACCATATATTTT

J gene: TRBJ2-1
V gene: TRBV9
D gene: TRBD2
clone size: -
CDR3 protein: CASSLEASGSSSYNEQFF
CDR3 DNA: TGTGCCAGCAGTTTAGAGGCTAGCGGGAGCAGCTCCTACAATGAGCAGTTCTTC

J gene: TRBJ2-2
V gene: TRBV5-1
D gene: -
clone size: once
CDR3 protein: CASSLGASRTGELFF
CDR3 DNA: TGCGCCAGCAGCTTGGGAGCGAGTCGCACCGGGGAGCTGTTTTTT

J gene: TRBJ1-3
V gene: TRBV5-5
D gene: -
clone size: -
CDR3 protein: CASSLTGPTAGNTIYF
CDR3 DNA: TGTGCCAGCAGCTTGACAGGGCCTACCGCTGGAAACACCATATATTTT

J gene: TRBJ1-2
V gene: TRBV12-3/TRBV12-4
D gene: TRBD1
clone size: -
CDR3 protein: CASSPGQGGGYTF
CDR3 DNA: TGTGCCAGCAGTCCGGGACAGGGAGGTGGCTACACCTTC

J gene: TRBJ1-1
V gene: TRBV28
D gene: -
clone size: -
CDR3 protein: CASSSGWFGAFF
CDR3 DNA: TGTGCCAGCAGCTCCGGGTGGTTTGGGGCTTTCTTT

J gene: TRBJ2-3
V gene: TRBV7-2
D gene: TRBD2
clone size: -
CDR3 protein: CASSLGGGYGTDTQYF
CDR3 DNA: TGTGCCAGCAGCTTAGGGGGGGGGTACGGCACAGATACGCAGTATTTT

J gene: TRBJ1-1
V gene: TRBV3-1/TRBV3-2
D gene: -
clone size: -
CDR3 protein: CASSQPRGNTEAFF
CDR3 DNA: TGTGCCAGCAGCCAACCCAGGGGGAACACTGAAGCTTTCTTT

J gene: TRBJ1-1
V gene: TRBV19
D gene: -
clone size: -
CDR3 protein: CASSATGNTEAFF
CDR3 DNA: TGTGCCAGTAGTGCGACGGGGAACACTGAAGCTTTCTTT

J gene: TRBJ1-2
V gene: TRBV12-3/TRBV12-4
D gene: TRBD1
clone size: -
CDR3 protein: CASSEGQGRGYTF
CDR3 DNA: TGTGCCAGCAGTGAGGGACAGGGAAGGGGCTACACCTTC

J gene: TRBJ1-5
V gene: TRBV15
D gene: -
clone size: -
CDR3 protein: CATSRVEEAIRRNQPQHF
CDR3 DNA: TGTGCCACCAGCAGAGTCGAAGAGGCAATAAGGCGGAATCAGCCCCAGCATTTT

J gene: TRBJ1-1
V gene: TRBV5-6
D gene: TRBD1
clone size: -
CDR3 protein: CASSGRHRGKLSWAFF
CDR3 DNA: TGTGCCAGCAGCGGACGACACAGGGGAAAGCTAAGCTGGGCTTTCTTT

J gene: TRBJ1-5
V gene: TRBV19
D gene: -
clone size: few
CDR3 protein: CASTLRTYNQPQHF
CDR3 DNA: TGTGCCAGTACATTGAGGACTTACAATCAGCCCCAGCATTTT

J gene: TRBJ1-4
V gene: TRBV2
D gene: -
clone size: -
CDR3 protein: CASSARGTNEKLFF
CDR3 DNA: TGTGCCAGCAGTGCAAGGGGGACAAATGAAAAACTGTTTTTT

J gene: TRBJ2-5
V gene: TRBV7-2
D gene: TRBD2
clone size: -
CDR3 protein: CASSRTSDMETQYF
CDR3 DNA: TGTGCCAGCAGCCGGACTAGCGATATGGAGACCCAGTACTTC

J gene: TRBJ1-1
V gene: TRBV2
D gene: -
clone size: few
CDR3 protein: CASSVSRGNTEAFF
CDR3 DNA: TGTGCCAGCAGTGTATCTCGGGGGAACACTGAAGCTTTCTTT

J gene: TRBJ1-1
V gene: TRBV29-1
D gene: TRBD1
clone size: -
CDR3 protein: CSGQGAHGTEAFF
CDR3 DNA: TGCAGCGGGCAGGGGGCACATGGCACTGAAGCTTTCTTT

J gene: TRBJ1-2
V gene: TRBV4-1
D gene: -
clone size: once
CDR3 protein: CASSQGTAANYGYTF
CDR3 DNA: TGCGCCAGCAGCCAAGGAACAGCCGCTAACTATGGCTACACCTTC

J gene: TRBJ2-1
V gene: TRBV19
D gene: -
clone size: once
CDR3 protein: CASSRIVGSSYNEQFF
CDR3 DNA: TGTGCCAGTTCCCGGATAGTGGGCTCATCCTACAATGAGCAGTTCTTC

J gene: TRBJ1-1
V gene: TRBV6-5
D gene: TRBD1
clone size: -
CDR3 protein: CATMRGQGTEAFF
CDR3 DNA: TGTGCCACTATGAGGGGGCAGGGAACTGAAGCTTTCTTT

J gene: TRBJ1-4
V gene: TRBV5-1
D gene: TRBD1
clone size: -
CDR3 protein: CASSLDRGISEKLFF
CDR3 DNA: TGCGCCAGCAGCTTGGACAGGGGCATTTCTGAAAAACTGTTTTTT

J gene: TRBJ2-4
V gene: TRBV29-1
D gene: -
clone size: -
CDR3 protein: CSVALSEEGIQYF
CDR3 DNA: TGCAGCGTTGCCCTCTCTGAGGAGGGCATTCAGTACTTC

J gene: TRBJ2-5
V gene: TRBV10-1
D gene: TRBD2
clone size: -
CDR3 protein: CASSESGGRETQYF
CDR3 DNA: TGCGCCAGCAGTGAGTCGGGGGGGAGGGAGACCCAGTACTTC

J gene: TRBJ1-5
V gene: TRBV21-1
D gene: -
clone size: -
CDR3 protein: CASSKSVSLQPQHF
CDR3 DNA: TGTGCCAGCAGCAAATCGGTAAGTTTACAGCCCCAGCATTTT

J gene: TRBJ1-1
V gene: TRBV5-1
D gene: -
clone size: few
CDR3 protein: CASSQGPGDYAFF
CDR3 DNA: TGCGCCAGCAGCCAGGGACCGGGGGACTACGCTTTCTTT

J gene: TRBJ2-1
V gene: TRBV30
D gene: -
clone size: -
CDR3 protein: CACSQDSSSYNEQFF
CDR3 DNA: TGTGCCTGTAGCCAAGACTCAAGCTCCTACAATGAGCAGTTCTTC

J gene: TRBJ2-2
V gene: TRBV11-2
D gene: TRBD1
clone size: -
CDR3 protein: CASSFQAGQGNTGELFF
CDR3 DNA: TGTGCCAGCAGCTTTCAGGCGGGACAGGGAAACACCGGGGAGCTGTTTTTT

J gene: TRBJ2-5
V gene: TRBV11-2
D gene: -
clone size: -
CDR3 protein: CASSLFDSSQETQYF
CDR3 DNA: TGTGCCAGCAGCTTATTCGACAGCAGCCAAGAGACCCAGTACTTC

J gene: TRBJ1-1
V gene: TRBV30
D gene: TRBD1
clone size: -
CDR3 protein: CAVDRFYTEAFF
CDR3 DNA: TGTGCCGTGGACAGGTTTTACACTGAAGCTTTCTTT

J gene: TRBJ1-5
V gene: TRBV5-6
D gene: -
clone size: -
CDR3 protein: CASSLWGGNQPQHF
CDR3 DNA: TGTGCCAGCAGCCTATGGGGGGGTAATCAGCCCCAGCATTTT

J gene: TRBJ1-2
V gene: TRBV7-2
D gene: -
clone size: few
CDR3 protein: CASSLSIGDTNYGYTF
CDR3 DNA: TGTGCCAGCAGCTTGTCCATCGGGGACACCAACTATGGCTACACCTTC

J gene: TRBJ2-1
V gene: TRBV5-1
D gene: TRBD2
clone size: -
CDR3 protein: CASTSGGARSYNEQFF
CDR3 DNA: TGCGCCAGCACTAGCGGGGGGGCTAGGTCCTACAATGAGCAGTTCTTC

J gene: TRBJ1-1
V gene: TRBV20-1
D gene: -
clone size: -
CDR3 protein: CSARNREEAFF
CDR3 DNA: TGCAGTGCTAGGAACAGGGAGGAAGCTTTCTTT

J gene: TRBJ1-1
V gene: TRBV5-6
D gene: -
clone size: -
CDR3 protein: CASSTSWGVNTEAFF
CDR3 DNA: TGTGCCAGCAGTACCTCATGGGGGGTGAACACTGAAGCTTTCTTT

J gene: TRBJ1-2
V gene: TRBV27
D gene: TRBD1
clone size: -
CDR3 protein: CASSLSFGGQGLNYGYTF
CDR3 DNA: TGTGCCAGCAGTTTATCGTTTGGGGGACAGGGGCTTAACTATGGCTACACCTTC

J gene: TRBJ1-2
V gene: TRBV11-2
D gene: TRBD1
clone size: -
CDR3 protein: CASSLSRTGGNYGYTF
CDR3 DNA: TGTGCCAGCAGCTTAAGTCGGACAGGGGGCAACTATGGCTACACCTTC

J gene: TRBJ1-4
V gene: TRBV12-5
D gene: TRBD1
clone size: -
CDR3 protein: CASGSGGAFEKLFF
CDR3 DNA: TGTGCTAGTGGTTCAGGGGGCGCGTTTGAAAAACTGTTTTTT

J gene: TRBJ2-1
V gene: TRBV7-6
D gene: TRBD2
clone size: few
CDR3 protein: CASSLSRGGQEQFF
CDR3 DNA: TGTGCCAGCAGCTTATCACGGGGGGGCCAGGAGCAGTTCTTC

J gene: TRBJ1-3
V gene: TRBV6-1
D gene: -
clone size: -
CDR3 protein: CASSEVGVGNTIYF
CDR3 DNA: TGTGCCAGCAGTGAAGTCGGGGTCGGAAACACCATATATTTT

J gene: TRBJ1-1
V gene: TRBV4-2
D gene: -
clone size: -
CDR3 protein: CASSQDSGTEAFF
CDR3 DNA: TGTGCCAGCAGCCAAGATTCCGGCACTGAAGCTTTCTTT

J gene: TRBJ2-3
V gene: TRBV10-3
D gene: TRBD2
clone size: few
CDR3 protein: CAISALAGVGDTQYF
CDR3 DNA: TGTGCCATCAGTGCCCTAGCGGGAGTTGGAGATACGCAGTATTTT

J gene: TRBJ1-2
V gene: TRBV7-2
D gene: -
clone size: -
CDR3 protein: CASSEVVGHPGDYGYTF
CDR3 DNA: TGTGCCAGCAGCGAAGTCGTCGGACACCCAGGGGACTATGGCTACACCTTC

J gene: TRBJ1-5
V gene: TRBV19
D gene: -
clone size: -
CDR3 protein: CASSLYRVSDQPQHF
CDR3 DNA: TGTGCCAGTAGTTTATACAGGGTGTCGGATCAGCCCCAGCATTTT

J gene: TRBJ2-7
V gene: TRBV5-6
D gene: TRBD2
clone size: -
CDR3 protein: CAGGTSGSHEQYF
CDR3 DNA: TGTGCCGGGGGGACTAGCGGGAGCCACGAGCAGTACTTC

J gene: TRBJ1-1
V gene: TRBV9
D gene: TRBD1
clone size: -
CDR3 protein: CASSGQGAGMNTEAFF
CDR3 DNA: TGTGCCAGCAGCGGTCAGGGGGCGGGAATGAACACTGAAGCTTTCTTT